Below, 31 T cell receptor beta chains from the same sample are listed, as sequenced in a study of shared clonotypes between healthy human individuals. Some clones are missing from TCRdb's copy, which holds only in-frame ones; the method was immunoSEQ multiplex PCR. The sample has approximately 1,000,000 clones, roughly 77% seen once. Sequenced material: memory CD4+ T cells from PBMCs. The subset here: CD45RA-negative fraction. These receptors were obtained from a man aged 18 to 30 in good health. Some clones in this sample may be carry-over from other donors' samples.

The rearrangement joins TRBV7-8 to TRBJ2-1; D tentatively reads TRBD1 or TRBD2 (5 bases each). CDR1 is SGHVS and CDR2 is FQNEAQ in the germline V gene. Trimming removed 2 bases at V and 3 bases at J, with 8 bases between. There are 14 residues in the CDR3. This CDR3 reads CASSLRDHYNEQFF. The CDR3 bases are TGTGCCAGCAGCTTAAGGGACCACTACAATGAGCAGTTCTTC.

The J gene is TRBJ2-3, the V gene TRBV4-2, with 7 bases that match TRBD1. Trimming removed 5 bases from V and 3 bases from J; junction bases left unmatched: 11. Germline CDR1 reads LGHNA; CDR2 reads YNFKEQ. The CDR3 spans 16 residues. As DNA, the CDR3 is TGTGCCAGCAGCTTGCTCGACAGGGTGAAAACAGATACGCAGTATTTT. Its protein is CASSLLDRVKTDTQYF.

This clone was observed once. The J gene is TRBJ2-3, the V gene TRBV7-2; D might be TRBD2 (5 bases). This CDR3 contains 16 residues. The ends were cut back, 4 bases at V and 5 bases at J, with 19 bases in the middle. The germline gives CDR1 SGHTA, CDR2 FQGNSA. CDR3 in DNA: TGTGCCAGCAGCTCAGACCGTCCCGGGATGGGAGATACGCAGTATTTT. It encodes CASSSDRPGMGDTQYF.

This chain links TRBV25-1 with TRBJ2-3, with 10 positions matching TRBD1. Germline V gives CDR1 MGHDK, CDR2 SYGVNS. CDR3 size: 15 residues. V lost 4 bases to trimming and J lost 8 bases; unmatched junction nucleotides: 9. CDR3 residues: CASSGNDRGRVTQYF. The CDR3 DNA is TGTGCCAGCAGTGGAAATGACAGGGGGCGCGTTACGCAGTATTTT. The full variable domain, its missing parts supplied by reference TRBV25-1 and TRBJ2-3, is EADIYQTPRYLVIGTGKKITLECSQTMGHDKMYWYQQDPGMELHLIHYSYGVNSTEKGDLSSESTVSRIRTEHFPLTLESARPSHTSQYLCASSGNDRGRVTQYFGPGTRLTVL.

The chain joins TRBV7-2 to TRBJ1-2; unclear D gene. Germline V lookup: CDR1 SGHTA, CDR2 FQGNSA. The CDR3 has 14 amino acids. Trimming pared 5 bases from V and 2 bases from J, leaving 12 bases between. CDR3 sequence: CASSLDGRNYGYTF. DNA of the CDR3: TGTGCCAGCAGCCTAGACGGGAGGAACTATGGCTACACCTTC. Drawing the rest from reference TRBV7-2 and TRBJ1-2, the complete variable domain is GAGVSQSPSNKVTEKGKDVELRCDPISGHTALYWYRQSLGQGLEFLIYFQGNSAPDKSGLPSDRFSAERTGGSVSTLTIQRTQQEDSAVYLCASSLDGRNYGYTFGSGTRLTVV.

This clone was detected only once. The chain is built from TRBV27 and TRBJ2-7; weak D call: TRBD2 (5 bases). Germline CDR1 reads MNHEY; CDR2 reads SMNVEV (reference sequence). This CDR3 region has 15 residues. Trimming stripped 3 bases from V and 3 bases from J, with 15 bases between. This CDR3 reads CASSFGPGLSYEQYF. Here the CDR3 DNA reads TGTGCCAGCAGTTTTGGACCGGGGTTGAGCTACGAGCAGTACTTC.

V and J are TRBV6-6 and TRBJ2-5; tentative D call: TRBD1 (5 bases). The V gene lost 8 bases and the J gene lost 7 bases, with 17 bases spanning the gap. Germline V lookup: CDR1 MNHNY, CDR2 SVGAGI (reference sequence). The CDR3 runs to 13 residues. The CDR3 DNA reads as TGTGCCAGCTCGCGTCAGGGCCGGGCGACCCAGTACTTC. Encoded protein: CASSRQGRATQYF.

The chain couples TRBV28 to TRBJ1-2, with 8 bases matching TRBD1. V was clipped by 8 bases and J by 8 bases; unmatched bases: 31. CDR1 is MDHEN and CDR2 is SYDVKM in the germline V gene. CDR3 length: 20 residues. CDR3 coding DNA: TGTGCCAGCTCTCTAGCCGGAGCTTTTCGGTCCGGGACAGGAGGAGTGGGCTACACCTTC. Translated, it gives CASSLAGAFRSGTGGVGYTF.

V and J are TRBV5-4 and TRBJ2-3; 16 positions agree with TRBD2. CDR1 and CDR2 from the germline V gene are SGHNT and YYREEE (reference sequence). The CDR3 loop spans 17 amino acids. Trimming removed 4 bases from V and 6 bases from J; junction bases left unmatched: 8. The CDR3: CASSQGTSGRAGDTQYF. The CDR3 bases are TGTGCCAGCAGCCAAGGGACTAGCGGGAGGGCCGGGGATACGCAGTATTTT.

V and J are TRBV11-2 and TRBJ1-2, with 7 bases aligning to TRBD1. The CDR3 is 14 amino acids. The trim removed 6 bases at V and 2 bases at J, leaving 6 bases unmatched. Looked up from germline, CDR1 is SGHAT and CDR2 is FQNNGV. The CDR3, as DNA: TGTGCCAGCAGATCCGACAGGGCCAACTATGGCTACACCTTC. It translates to CASRSDRANYGYTF.

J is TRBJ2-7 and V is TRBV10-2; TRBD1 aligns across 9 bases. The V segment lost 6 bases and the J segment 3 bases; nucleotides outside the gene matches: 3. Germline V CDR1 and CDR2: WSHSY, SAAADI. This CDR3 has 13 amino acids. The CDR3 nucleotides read TGCGCCAGCAGGAGGGACAGGGACTACGAGCAGTACTTC. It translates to CASRRDRDYEQYF.

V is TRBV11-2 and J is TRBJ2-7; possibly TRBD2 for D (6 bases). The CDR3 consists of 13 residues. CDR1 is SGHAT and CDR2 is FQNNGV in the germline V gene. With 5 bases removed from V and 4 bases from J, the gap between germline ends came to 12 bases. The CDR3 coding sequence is TGTGCCAGCAGCCCGGGGACTGTTTACGAGCAGTACTTC. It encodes CASSPGTVYEQYF. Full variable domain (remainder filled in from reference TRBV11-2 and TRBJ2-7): EAGVAQSPRYKIIEKRQSVAFWCNPISGHATLYWYQQILGQGPKLLIQFQNNGVVDDSQLPKDRFSAERLKGVDSTLKIQPAKLEDSAVYLCASSPGTVYEQYFGPGTRLTVT.

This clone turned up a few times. The CDR3 region is CASSYGDRVAYGYTF. The CDR3, as DNA: TGTGCCAGCAGCTATGGGGACAGGGTAGCATATGGCTACACCTTC. The chain couples TRBV5-6 to TRBJ1-2, with 9 positions matching TRBD1. Germline V gives CDR1 SGHDT, CDR2 YYEEEE. The CDR3 extends over 15 amino acids. V lost 3 bases to trimming and J lost 5 bases; unmatched junction nucleotides: 8. Looking up the rest from reference TRBV5-6 and TRBJ1-2 gives the full variable domain: DAGVTQSPTHLIKTRGQQVTLRCSPKSGHDTVSWYQQALGQGPQFIFQYYEEEERQRGNFPDRFSGHQFPNYSSELNVNALLLGDSALYLCASSYGDRVAYGYTFGSGTRLTVV.

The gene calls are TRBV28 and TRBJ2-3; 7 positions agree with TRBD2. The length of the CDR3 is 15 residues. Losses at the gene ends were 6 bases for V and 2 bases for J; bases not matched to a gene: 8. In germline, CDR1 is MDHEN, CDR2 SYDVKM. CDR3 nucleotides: TGTGCCAGCAGCTCCTCTAGCGGCACCACAGATACGCAGTATTTT. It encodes CASSSSSGTTDTQYF.

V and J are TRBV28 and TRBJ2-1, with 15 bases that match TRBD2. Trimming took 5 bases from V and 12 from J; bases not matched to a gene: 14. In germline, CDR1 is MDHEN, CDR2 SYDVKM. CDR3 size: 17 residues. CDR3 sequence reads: CASSPLGTSGRRAMQFF. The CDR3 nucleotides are TGTGCCAGCAGTCCCCTGGGGACTAGCGGGAGGAGGGCCATGCAGTTCTTC.

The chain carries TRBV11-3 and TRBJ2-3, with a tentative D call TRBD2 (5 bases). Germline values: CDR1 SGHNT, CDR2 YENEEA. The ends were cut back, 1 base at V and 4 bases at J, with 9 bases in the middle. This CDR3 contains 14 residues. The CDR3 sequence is CASSLARGSDTQYF. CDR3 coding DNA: TGTGCCAGCAGCTTAGCTAGAGGGTCAGATACGCAGTATTTT.

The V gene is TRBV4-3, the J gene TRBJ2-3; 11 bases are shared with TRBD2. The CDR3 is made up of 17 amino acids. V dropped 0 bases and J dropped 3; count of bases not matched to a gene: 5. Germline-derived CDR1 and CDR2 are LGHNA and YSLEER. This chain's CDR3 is CASSQDGTSGSTDTQYF. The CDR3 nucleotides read TGCGCCAGCAGCCAAGATGGCACTAGCGGGAGTACAGATACGCAGTATTTT.

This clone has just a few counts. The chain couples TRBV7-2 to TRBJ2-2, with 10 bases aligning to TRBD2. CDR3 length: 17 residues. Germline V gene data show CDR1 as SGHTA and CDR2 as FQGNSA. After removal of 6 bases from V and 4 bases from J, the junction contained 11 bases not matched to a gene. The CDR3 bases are TGTGCCAGCAGGCCTAGACTAGCGGGCCGCGGCACCGGGGAGCTGTTTTTT. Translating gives CASRPRLAGRGTGELFF. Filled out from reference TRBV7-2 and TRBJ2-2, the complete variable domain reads GAGVSQSPSNKVTEKGKDVELRCDPISGHTALYWYRQSLGQGLEFLIYFQGNSAPDKSGLPSDRFSAERTGGSVSTLTIQRTQQEDSAVYLCASRPRLAGRGTGELFFGEGSRLTVL.

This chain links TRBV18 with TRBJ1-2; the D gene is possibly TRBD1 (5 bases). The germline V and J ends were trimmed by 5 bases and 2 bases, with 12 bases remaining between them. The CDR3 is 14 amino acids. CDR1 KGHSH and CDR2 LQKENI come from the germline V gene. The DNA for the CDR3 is TGTGCCAGCTCAGCATACCGGGACAACTATGGCTACACCTTC. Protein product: CASSAYRDNYGYTF.

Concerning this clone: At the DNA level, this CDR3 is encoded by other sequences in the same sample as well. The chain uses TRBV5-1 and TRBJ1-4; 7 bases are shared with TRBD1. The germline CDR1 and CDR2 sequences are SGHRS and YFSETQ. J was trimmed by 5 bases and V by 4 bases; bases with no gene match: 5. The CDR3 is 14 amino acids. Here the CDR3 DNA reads TGCGCCAGCAGCCCCGGGACAGCCAATGAAAAACTGTTTTTT. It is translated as CASSPGTANEKLFF.

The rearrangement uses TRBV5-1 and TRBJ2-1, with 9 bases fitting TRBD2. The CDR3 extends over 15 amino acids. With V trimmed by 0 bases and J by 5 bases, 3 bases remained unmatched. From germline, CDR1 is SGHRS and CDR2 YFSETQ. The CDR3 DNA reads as TGCGCCAGCAGCTTGGTAGCGGGGGCTAACAATGAGCAGTTCTTC. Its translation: CASSLVAGANNEQFF.

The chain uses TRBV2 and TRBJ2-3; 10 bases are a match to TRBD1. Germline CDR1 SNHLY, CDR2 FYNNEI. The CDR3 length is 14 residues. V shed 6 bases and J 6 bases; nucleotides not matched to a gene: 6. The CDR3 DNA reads TGTGCCAGCAGCGCCGGGACAGGGGTCGATACGCAGTATTTT. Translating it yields CASSAGTGVDTQYF.

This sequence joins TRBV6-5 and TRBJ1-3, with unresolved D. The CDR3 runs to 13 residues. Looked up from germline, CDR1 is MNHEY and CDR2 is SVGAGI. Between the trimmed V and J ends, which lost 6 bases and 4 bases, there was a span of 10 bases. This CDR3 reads CASSLPGGNTIYF. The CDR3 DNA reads TGTGCCAGCAGCCTCCCTGGAGGAAACACCATATATTTT.

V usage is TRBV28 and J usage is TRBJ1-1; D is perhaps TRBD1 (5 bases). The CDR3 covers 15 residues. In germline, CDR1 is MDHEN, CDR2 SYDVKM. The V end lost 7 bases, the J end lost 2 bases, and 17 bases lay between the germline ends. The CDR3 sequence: CASKPRTPSNTEAFF. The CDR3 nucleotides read TGTGCCAGCAAACCTAGGACACCCTCTAACACTGAAGCTTTCTTT.

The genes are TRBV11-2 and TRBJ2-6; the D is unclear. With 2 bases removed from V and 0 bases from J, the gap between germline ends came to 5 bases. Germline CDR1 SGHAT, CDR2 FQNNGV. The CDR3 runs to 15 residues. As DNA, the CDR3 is TGTGCCAGCAGCTTATCAGCCTCTGGGGCCAACGTCCTGACTTTC. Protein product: CASSLSASGANVLTF.

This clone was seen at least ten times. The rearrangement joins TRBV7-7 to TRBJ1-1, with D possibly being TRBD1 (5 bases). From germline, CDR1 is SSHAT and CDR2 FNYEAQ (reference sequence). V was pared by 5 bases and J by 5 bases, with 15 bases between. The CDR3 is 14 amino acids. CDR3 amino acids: CASSQPQGSTEAFF. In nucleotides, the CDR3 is TGTGCCAGCAGCCAGCCTCAGGGTTCTACTGAAGCTTTCTTT.

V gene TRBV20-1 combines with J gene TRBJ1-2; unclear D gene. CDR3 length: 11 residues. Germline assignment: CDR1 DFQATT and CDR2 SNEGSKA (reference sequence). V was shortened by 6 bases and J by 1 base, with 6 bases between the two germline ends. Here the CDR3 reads CSAINNYGYTF. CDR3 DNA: TGCAGTGCCATTAATAACTATGGCTACACCTTC.

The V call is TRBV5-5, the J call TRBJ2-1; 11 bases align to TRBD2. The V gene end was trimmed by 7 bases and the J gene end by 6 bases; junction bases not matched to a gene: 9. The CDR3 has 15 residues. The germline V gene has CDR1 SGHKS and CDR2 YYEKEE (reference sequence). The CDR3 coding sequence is TGTGCCAGCCGGGTAACTAGCGGGAGCCCCAATGAGCAGTTCTTC. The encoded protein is CASRVTSGSPNEQFF.

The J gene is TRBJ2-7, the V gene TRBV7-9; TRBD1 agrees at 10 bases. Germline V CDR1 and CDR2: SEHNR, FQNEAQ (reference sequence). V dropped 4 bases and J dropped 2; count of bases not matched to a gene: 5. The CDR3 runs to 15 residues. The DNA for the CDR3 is TGTGCCAGCAGCTCACGACAGGGGGCAGCCTACGAGCAGTACTTC. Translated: CASSSRQGAAYEQYF.

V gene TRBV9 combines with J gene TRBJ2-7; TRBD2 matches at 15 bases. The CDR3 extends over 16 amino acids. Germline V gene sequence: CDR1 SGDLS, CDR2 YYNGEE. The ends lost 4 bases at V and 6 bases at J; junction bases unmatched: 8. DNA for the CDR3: TGTGCCAGCAGCATCGGACTAGCGGGAGGGAGAAGCGAGCAGTACTTC. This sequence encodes CASSIGLAGGRSEQYF. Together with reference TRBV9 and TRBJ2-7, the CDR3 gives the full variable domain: DSGVTQTPKHLITATGQRVTLRCSPRSGDLSVYWYQQSLDQGLQFLIQYYNGEERAKGNILERFSAQQFPDLHSELNLSSLELGDSALYFCASSIGLAGGRSEQYFGPGTRLTVT.

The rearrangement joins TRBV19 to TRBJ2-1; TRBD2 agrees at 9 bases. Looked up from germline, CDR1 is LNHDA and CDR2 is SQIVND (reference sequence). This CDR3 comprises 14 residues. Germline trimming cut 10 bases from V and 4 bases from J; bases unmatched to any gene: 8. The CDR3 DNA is TGTGCCACCCTCTCGACTAGCGGTTACAATGAGCAGTTCTTC. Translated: CATLSTSGYNEQFF.